This T cell receptor beta chain comes out of a study of T cell responses to AZD1222 COVID-19 vaccine. Findings of the study overall: Across spike, vaccine-associated CD4 TCRs were found, dominant at 160-218 and 743-854. Breadth and depth of Spike-specific TCRs rose after two AZD1222 doses.

In the case of this clone: Its antigen is still unknown.

TCRdb's copy holds only in-frame clones and misses some; the assay was immunoSEQ multiplex PCR. The sample holds 130,000 to 150,000 clones, 85% to 90% seen once. The CDR3 consists of 15 residues. Germline V lookup: CDR1 KGHDR, CDR2 SFDVKD. Trimming at V came to 1 base and at J to 4 bases, leaving 4 bases not matched to a gene. The chain joins TRBV24-1 to TRBJ2-5; 8 nucleotides match TRBD1. The sample was peripheral blood, taken on day 0 of AZD1222 vaccination. The clonotype comes from an adult in good health. CDR3 coding DNA: TGTGCCACCAGTGATTTTGGACAGGGTGGAGAGACCCAGTACTTC. Amino acids: CATSDFGQGGETQYF.